This T cell receptor beta chain was found in a study of blood T cell repertoires in COVID-19. This CDR3 spans 15 amino acids. Trimming at V came to 3 bases and at J to 7 bases, leaving 8 bases not matched to a gene. Germline V CDR1 and CDR2: SGHRS, YFSETQ. Original processing methods: Amplifying reference gene primers gave estimates of nucleated cell counts. Assay: immunoSEQ multiplex PCR; the TCRdb copy retains only in-frame clones and omits some. For V, J and clone size, that table is used; D and trimming come from the DNA. The sample yields hundreds of thousands of clones, nearly 90% seen once. In terms of age and location, participants ranged from roughly 18 to 89 years and lived in about 25 US areas.

This TCR derives from a woman in her 30s with acute COVID-19. Sample: PBMCs or T cells enriched from blood (not recorded which). The chain joins TRBV5-1 to TRBJ2-1, with 9 bases lining up with TRBD1. This chain's CDR3 is CASSSVVTGGNEQFF. The DNA of the CDR3 is TGCGCCAGCAGCTCTGTTGTGACAGGGGGAAATGAGCAGTTCTTC.